The sequence of this T cell receptor beta chain was determined in a study of blood T cells in healthy people across ages. Trimming took 2 bases from V and 2 from J, leaving 4 bases between them. This CDR3 has 12 amino acids. Germline V gene data show CDR1 as SGDLS and CDR2 as YYNGEE. Primers used in a second PCR of about 7 to 11 cycles were a sample-barcoded 5' primer and a J-beta primer mix. MiXCR was run by TCRdb on the 5' RACE reads, yielding one entry per CDR3 protein. The top ten hold less than 25% of the sample, which has about 730,000 distinct CDR3 sequences, about 40% seen once. This clonotype was detected only a few times.

The chain joins TRBV9 to TRBJ1-1; the D is unclear. The clonotype originates from a woman aged 60-75 years in good health. Sequencing was performed on blood. This CDR3 reads CASSVSNTEAFF. Written as DNA, the CDR3 is TGTGCCAGCAGCGTCTCCAACACTGAAGCTTTCTTT.